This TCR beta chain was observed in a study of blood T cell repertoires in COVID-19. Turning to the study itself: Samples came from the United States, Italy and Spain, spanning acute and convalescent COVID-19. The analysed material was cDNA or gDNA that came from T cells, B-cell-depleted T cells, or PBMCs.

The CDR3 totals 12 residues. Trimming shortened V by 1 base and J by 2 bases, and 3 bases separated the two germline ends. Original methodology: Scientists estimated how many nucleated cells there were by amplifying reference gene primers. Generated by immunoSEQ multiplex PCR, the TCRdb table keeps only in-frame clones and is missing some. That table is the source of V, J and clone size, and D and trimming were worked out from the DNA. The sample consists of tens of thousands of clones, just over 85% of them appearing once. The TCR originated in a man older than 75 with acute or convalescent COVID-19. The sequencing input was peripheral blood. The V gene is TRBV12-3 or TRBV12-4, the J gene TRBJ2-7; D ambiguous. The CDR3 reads CASSLGAYEQYF. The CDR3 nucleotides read TGTGCCAGCAGTTTAGGAGCCTACGAGCAGTACTTC.